The 24 T cell receptor beta chains below were found in one sample sequenced in a study of T cells in Graves' hyperthyroidism and ophthalmopathy. TCR beta CDR3 regions were amplified from RNA transcripts. Carried out on the TCR CDR3, a first-round RT-PCR used the HTBI primer set. TCRdb used MiXCR to reprocess the multiplex PCR reads, holding one entry per CDR3 protein. The table records 620,000 or so distinct CDR3 sequences, about 15% of them present only once. The sequenced material came from blood. The receptors derive from a woman between 50 and 59 years old with Graves' ophthalmopathy.

This rearrangement joins TRBV28 to TRBJ2-7; weak D call: TRBD2 (6 bases). This CDR3 is built from 15 residues. Germline loops: CDR1 MDHEN, CDR2 SYDVKM. The V end was cut by 5 bases, the J end by 5 bases, with 19 bases between. CDR3 in DNA: TGTGCCAGCAGTACCCGGGAGAGAGGCAACGACGAGCAGTACTTC. This codes for CASSTRERGNDEQYF.

The J gene is TRBJ2-7, the V gene TRBV9; TRBD1 aligns across 8 bases. From germline, CDR1 is SGDLS and CDR2 YYNGEE. The length of the CDR3 is 14 residues. The V and J ends lost 3 bases and 4 bases, in that order; junction bases with no gene match: 6. The CDR3 reads CASSGRTGQYEQYF. The CDR3, as DNA: TGTGCCAGCAGCGGACGGACAGGGCAGTACGAGCAGTACTTC.

This clonotype was seen at least ten times. V gene TRBV28 combines with J gene TRBJ2-4, with 7 bases that match TRBD2. Germline V CDR1 and CDR2: MDHEN, SYDVKM. The CDR3 length is 15 residues. V lost 2 bases and J lost 5; bases outside the gene matches: 6. This CDR3 reads CASSLLGTTQNIQYF. CDR3 in DNA: TGTGCCAGCAGTTTACTGGGGACTACGCAAAACATTCAGTACTTC.

There are many counts of this clonotype. The V gene is TRBV12-3 or TRBV12-4, the J gene TRBJ2-3, with D perhaps matching TRBD2 (6 bases). The germline V and J ends were trimmed by 3 bases and 0 bases, with 16 bases remaining between them. The CDR3 has 17 amino acids. The DNA for the CDR3 is TGTGCCAGCAGTTTTTACATGGCTAGCGCAAGCACAGATACGCAGTATTTT. Residues: CASSFYMASASTDTQYF.

V and J are TRBV20-1 and TRBJ1-1; TRBD1 might be the D (5 bases). The V gene's germline CDR1 is DFQATT and CDR2 SNEGSKA (reference sequence). This CDR3 comprises 15 residues. The V gene lost 3 bases and the J gene lost 3 bases, with 17 bases spanning the gap. The CDR3 bases are TGCAGTGCTAGGGACAAGGCCCGGGGGGACACTGAAGCTTTCTTT. Protein sequence: CSARDKARGDTEAFF.

This clonotype was counted ten times or more. The genes are TRBV28 and TRBJ2-1; TRBD2 agrees at 12 bases. The V gene's germline CDR1 is MDHEN and CDR2 SYDVKM. J was trimmed by 6 bases and V by 1 base; bases with no gene match: 4. CDR3 length equals 16 residues. This chain's CDR3 is CASSLLRTSGINEQFF. The CDR3 bases are TGTGCCAGCAGTTTATTAAGGACTAGCGGGATCAATGAGCAGTTCTTC.

This clonotype was counted many times. This sequence joins TRBV7-9 and TRBJ1-2, with a possible D match to TRBD1 (6 bases). V lost 5 bases, J lost 3 bases, and 10 bases lay in between. The length of the CDR3 is 13 residues. The germline V gene encodes CDR1 SEHNR and CDR2 FQNEAQ (reference sequence). CDR3 DNA: TGTGCCAGCAGCCTCGGGACACACTATGGCTACACCTTC. Translation gives CASSLGTHYGYTF.

In its sample, this clonotype was seen many times. J is TRBJ2-7 and V is TRBV2, with D unclear. V gave up 7 bases and J gave up 0 bases, with 10 bases separating them. The CDR3 is 13 residues long. Germline CDR1 SNHLY, CDR2 FYNNEI. The CDR3 DNA reads as TGTGCCAGCACCCCTACCAGCTCCTACGAGCAGTACTTC. This translates into CASTPTSSYEQYF. Full variable domain (missing parts from reference TRBV2 and TRBJ2-7): EPEVTQTPSHQVTQMGQEVILRCVPISNHLYFYWYRQILGQKVEFLVSFYNNEISEKSEIFDDQFSVERPDGSNFTLKIRSTKLEDSAMYFCASTPTSSYEQYFGPGTRLTVT.

This clonotype was picked up a small number of times. The CDR3 loop is CASSPIRTSGRNQETQYF. As DNA, the CDR3 is TGTGCCAGCAGCCCCATAAGGACTAGCGGGAGAAACCAAGAGACCCAGTACTTC. This chain uses TRBV7-9 with TRBJ2-5; TRBD2 agrees at 13 bases. Germline V gene data show CDR1 as SEHNR and CDR2 as FQNEAQ (reference sequence). The CDR3 spans 18 residues. J gave up 0 bases and V 5 bases, and 9 bases lay outside the gene matches.

This clonotype was detected many times. The chain is built from TRBV2 and TRBJ2-7; D uncertain. Trimming removed 6 bases from V and 3 bases from J, with 15 bases in between. Germline V gene lookup returns CDR1 SNHLY and CDR2 FYNNEI. The CDR3 extends over 14 amino acids. CDR3 DNA: TGTGCCAGCAGGATCGACCCGATCATCTACGAGCAGTACTTC. The encoded protein is CASRIDPIIYEQYF.

This clonotype was counted many times. The V gene is TRBV12-3 or TRBV12-4, the J gene TRBJ1-1; D may be TRBD1 (5 bases). With 5 bases removed from V and 2 bases from J, the gap between germline ends came to 12 bases. The CDR3 loop spans 14 amino acids. The CDR3 nucleotides read TGTGCCAGCAGTCCAGGAGGGGTAAACACTGAAGCTTTCTTT. As protein: CASSPGGVNTEAFF.

This clonotype showed up many times. The rearrangement uses TRBV12-3 or TRBV12-4 and TRBJ1-2; D may be TRBD1 (5 bases). With 5 bases removed from V and 4 bases from J, the gap between germline ends came to 14 bases. This CDR3 contains 14 residues. For the CDR3, the DNA is TGTGCCAGCAGTCCCCTGCAGGGTAGCTATGGCTACACCTTC. This translates into CASSPLQGSYGYTF.

This rearrangement joins TRBV28 to TRBJ2-1; 9 bases fit TRBD2. The J segment lost 4 bases and the V segment lost 6 bases, leaving 4 bases of the junction unmatched. The CDR3 consists of 14 residues. In germline, CDR1 is MDHEN, CDR2 SYDVKM. In DNA, the CDR3 is TGTGCCAGCAGAGCGACTAGCGGTTACAATGAGCAGTTCTTC. Residues: CASRATSGYNEQFF.

This clonotype was seen repeatedly, ten times or more. The J gene is TRBJ1-1, the V gene TRBV30, with no clear D. The germline CDR1 and CDR2 sequences are GTSNPN and SVGIG (reference sequence). This CDR3 has 11 residues. V lost 1 base and J lost 5, with 5 bases in between. The CDR3, as DNA: TGTGCCTGGAGTGATCGGACTGAAGCTTTCTTT. As protein: CAWSDRTEAFF.

The genes are TRBV4-1 and TRBJ2-4, with a weak D call TRBD2 (5 bases). V was pared by 1 base and J by 6 bases, with 19 bases between. The CDR3 is 17 residues long. In germline, CDR1 is MGHRA, CDR2 YSYEKL. CDR3: CASSQVGGGEKRNIQYF. As DNA, the CDR3 is TGCGCCAGCAGCCAAGTAGGCGGTGGGGAGAAGAGAAACATTCAGTACTTC.

At least ten counts were recorded for this clonotype. The chain recombines TRBV12-3 or TRBV12-4 with TRBJ2-1, with 9 bases identical to TRBD1. J lost 8 bases, V lost 4 bases, and 3 bases had no gene match. The CDR3 runs to 13 residues. The CDR3 region is CASSSGTGYEQFF. In DNA form, the CDR3 reads TGTGCCAGCAGTTCCGGGACAGGGTATGAGCAGTTCTTC.

The chain uses TRBV29-1 and TRBJ1-1; TRBD1 matches at 10 bases. Germline assignment: CDR1 SQVTM and CDR2 ANQGSEA. This CDR3 region has 15 residues. V trimming: 2 bases; J trimming: 0 bases; junction bases outside the gene matches: 3. The CDR3 region has the DNA TGCAGCGTTGAAAAGACAGGGGGCGTGAACACTGAAGCTTTCTTT. The encoded protein is CSVEKTGGVNTEAFF.

This clonotype was picked up many times. The rearrangement uses TRBV20-1 and TRBJ2-1, with TRBD2 matching over 15 bases. There are 18 residues in the CDR3. The germline gives CDR1 DFQATT, CDR2 SNEGSKA (reference sequence). V lost 3 bases, J lost 3 bases, and 9 bases stayed unmatched. Here the CDR3 DNA reads TGCAGTGCTAGGGATATTCCGGGACTAGCGGGAGGCTACAATGAGCAGTTCTTC. Translating gives CSARDIPGLAGGYNEQFF.

This clonotype showed up many times. The chain carries TRBV7-9 and TRBJ2-1; D is possibly TRBD2 (5 bases). V lost 1 base to trimming and J lost 4 bases, with 11 bases between them. Per the germline V gene, CDR1 is SEHNR and CDR2 is FQNEAQ (reference sequence). The CDR3 length is 15 residues. In nucleotides, the CDR3 is TGTGCCAGCAGCTTAGGTCTAGCACTTTACAATGAGCAGTTCTTC. This sequence encodes CASSLGLALYNEQFF.

Ten or more counts support this clonotype. This chain links TRBV7-2 with TRBJ1-1; no definite D call. CDR1 and CDR2 (germline): SGHTA, FQGNSA. Between the trimmed V and J ends, which lost 4 bases and 4 bases, there was a span of 10 bases. CDR3 size: 13 residues. The CDR3 region is CASSSMMGTEAFF. The CDR3 DNA reads as TGTGCCAGCAGCTCGATGATGGGCACTGAAGCTTTCTTT.

This clonotype was observed a single time. CDR3 DNA: TGCAGTGCTAGCGTGGGACTAGCGGCTAGCACAGATACGCAGTATTTT. Translated: CSASVGLAASTDTQYF. V gene TRBV20-1 combines with J gene TRBJ2-3, with TRBD2 matching 11 bases. V dropped 3 bases and J dropped 0; count of bases not matched to a gene: 5. CDR1 and CDR2 (germline): DFQATT, SNEGSKA (reference sequence). The CDR3 extends over 16 amino acids.

This clonotype came up a few times. The rearrangement joins TRBV3-1 to TRBJ2-3, with D hard to call. Trimming cost V 2 bases and J 1 base, with 7 bases left between them. CDR1 is LGHDT, CDR2 YNNKEL, per germline (reference sequence). CDR3 length: 14 amino acids. The CDR3 reads CASSQSLRTDTQYF. The CDR3 DNA sequence: TGTGCCAGCAGCCAATCGCTCCGCACAGATACGCAGTATTTT.

This clonotype has at least ten counts. The CDR3 DNA is TGTGCCAGCAGTCCGGGGAGCGCGGATTACAATGAGCAGTTCTTC. Protein product: CASSPGSADYNEQFF. The genes are TRBV28 and TRBJ2-1; possible D gene TRBD2, 5 bases. The length of the CDR3 is 15 residues. The germline V gene has CDR1 MDHEN and CDR2 SYDVKM. The V and J ends lost 5 bases and 4 bases respectively, with 15 bases between them.

Comments on this clonotype: At one boundary the junction diverges from the germline segment, which might be a read error. V is TRBV10-3 and J is TRBJ2-7; D remains unclear. The CDR3 has 13 amino acids. Germline values: CDR1 ENHRY, CDR2 SYGVKD. CDR3 coding DNA: TGTGCCATCAGGGACCTGAGCTCCTACAAGCAGTACTTC. It yields the protein CAIRDLSSYKQYF.